The TCR beta chain described here comes from a study of blood T cell dynamics during melanoma immunotherapy. Study as a whole: Metastatic melanoma patients received first-line pembrolizumab or nivolumab plus ipilimumab.

As for time point: week 3, after first cycle of checkpoint inhibitor. Apart from a couple of fast progressors, RECIST 1.1 response was judged 12 weeks post-infusion. Per the germline V gene, CDR1 is MNHGY and CDR2 is SVAAGI. The CDR3 loop spans 13 amino acids. V was pared by 3 bases and J by 4 bases, with 10 bases between. The assay was immunoSEQ multiplex PCR, and TCRdb's table has in-frame clones only and misses some. In the table there are over 5,500 clones, about 85% of which are singletons. The sample here was blood, taken from a patient treated with checkpoint blockade. V usage is TRBV6-9 and J usage is TRBJ2-7; D possibly corresponds to TRBD1 (6 bases). This receptor was taken from a human donor with melanoma. Some clones in this sample may be carry-over from other donors' samples. The DNA for the CDR3 is TGTGCCAGCAGTTACCTACAGGGTTACGAGCAGTACTTC. Translating gives CASSYLQGYEQYF.